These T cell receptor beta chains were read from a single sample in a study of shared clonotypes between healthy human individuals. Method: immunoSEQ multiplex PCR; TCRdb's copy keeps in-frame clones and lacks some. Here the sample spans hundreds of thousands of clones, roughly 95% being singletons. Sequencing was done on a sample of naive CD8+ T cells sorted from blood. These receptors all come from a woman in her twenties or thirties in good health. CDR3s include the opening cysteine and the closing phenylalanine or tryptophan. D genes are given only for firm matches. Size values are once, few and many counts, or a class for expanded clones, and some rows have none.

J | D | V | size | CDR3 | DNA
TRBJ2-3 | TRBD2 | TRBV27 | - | CASSLRLAGVDTQYF | TGTGCCAGCAGTTTAAGGCTAGCGGGAGTAGATACGCAGTATTTT
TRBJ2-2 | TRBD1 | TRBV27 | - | CASSFGTGGTGELFF | TGTGCCAGCAGTTTTGGGACAGGGGGCACCGGGGAGCTGTTTTTT
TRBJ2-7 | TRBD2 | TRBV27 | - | CASAGGTYEQYF | TGTGCCAGCGCGGGAGGGACCTACGAGCAGTACTTC
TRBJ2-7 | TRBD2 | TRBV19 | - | CASSPTPWDYLSYEQYF | TGTGCCAGTAGTCCCACCCCCTGGGACTACCTCTCCTACGAGCAGTACTTC
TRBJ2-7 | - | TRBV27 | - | CASSYGTHSSYEQYF | TGTGCCAGCAGTTACGGGACTCACTCCTCCTACGAGCAGTACTTC
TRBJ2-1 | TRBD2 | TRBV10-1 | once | CASSPAGVGEQFF | TGCGCCAGCAGCCCAGCGGGAGTTGGTGAGCAGTTCTTC
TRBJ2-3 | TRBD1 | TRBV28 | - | CASSQGVANTDTQYF | TGTGCCAGCAGTCAGGGGGTGGCGAACACAGATACGCAGTATTTT
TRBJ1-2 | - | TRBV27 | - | CASRIQGSNYGYTF | TGTGCCAGCAGGATACAGGGCTCTAACTATGGCTACACCTTC
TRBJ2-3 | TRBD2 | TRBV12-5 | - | CASGPSGRGPDTQYF | TGTGCTAGTGGACCTAGCGGGAGAGGCCCCGATACGCAGTATTTT
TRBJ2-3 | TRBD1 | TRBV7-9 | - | CASSKAGGWRTDTQYF | TGTGCCAGCAGCAAGGCAGGGGGCTGGCGCACAGATACGCAGTATTTT
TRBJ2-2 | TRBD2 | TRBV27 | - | CASSLIAGGLGTGELFF | TGTGCCAGCAGTTTAATAGCGGGAGGGCTGGGCACCGGGGAGCTGTTTTTT
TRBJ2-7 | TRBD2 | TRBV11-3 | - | CASSLPGGGAYEQYF | TGTGCCAGCAGCTTACCCGGGGGAGGGGCCTACGAGCAGTACTTC
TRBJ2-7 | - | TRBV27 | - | CASSLGWASAYEQYF | TGTGCCAGCAGTTTAGGTTGGGCCAGTGCCTACGAGCAGTACTTC
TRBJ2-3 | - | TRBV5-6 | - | CASSHQPGSQYF | TGTGCCAGCAGCCATCAGCCAGGATCGCAGTATTTT
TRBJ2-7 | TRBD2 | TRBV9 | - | CASNAGTRLDEQYF | TGTGCCAGCAACGCCGGGACTAGGCTCGACGAGCAGTACTTC
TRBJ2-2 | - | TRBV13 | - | CASSAAAGELFF | TGTGCCAGCAGCGCGGCCGCCGGGGAGCTGTTTTTT
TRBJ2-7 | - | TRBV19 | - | CASSDGTLGTTKRPYEQYF | TGTGCCAGTAGCGACGGAACTCTCGGGACAACCAAACGTCCCTACGAGCAGTACTTC
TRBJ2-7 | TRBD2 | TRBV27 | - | CASSREAGVFNEQYF | TGTGCCAGCAGTCGAGAGGCGGGAGTTTTCAACGAGCAGTACTTC
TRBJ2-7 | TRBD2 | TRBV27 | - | CASSPVAGGTYEQYF | TGTGCCAGCAGTCCAGTTGCGGGAGGAACCTACGAGCAGTACTTC
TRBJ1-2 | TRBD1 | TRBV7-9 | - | CASSSGGQDSNYGYTF | TGTGCCAGCAGCTCCGGAGGACAGGACTCTAACTATGGCTACACCTTC
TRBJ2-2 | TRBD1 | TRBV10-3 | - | CAISESILADRDPGELFF | TGTGCCATCAGTGAGTCCATACTCGCGGACAGGGACCCCGGGGAGCTGTTTTTT
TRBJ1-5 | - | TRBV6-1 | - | CASREWTANQPQHF | TGTGCCAGCAGAGAATGGACGGCTAATCAGCCCCAGCATTTT
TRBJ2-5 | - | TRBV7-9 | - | CASSYRGSSETQYF | TGTGCCAGCAGCTACCGTGGCAGTTCGGAGACCCAGTACTTC
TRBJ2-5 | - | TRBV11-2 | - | CASSLQPAYQETQYF | TGTGCCAGCAGCTTACAGCCGGCGTACCAAGAGACCCAGTACTTC
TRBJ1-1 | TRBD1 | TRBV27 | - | CASSSTGGNTEAFF | TGTGCCAGCAGTTCGACAGGGGGGAACACTGAAGCTTTCTTT
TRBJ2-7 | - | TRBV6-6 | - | CATLGPGEQYF | TGTGCCACACTAGGTCCGGGCGAGCAGTACTTC
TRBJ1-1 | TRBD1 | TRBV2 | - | CASSVGQDTEAFF | TGTGCCAGCAGTGTCGGACAGGACACTGAAGCTTTCTTT